The text below deals with one T cell receptor (beta chain). The data are from a study of T cell responses to AZD1222 COVID-19 vaccine. Using immunoSEQ multiplex PCR, the repertoire was profiled, and TCRdb retains in-frame clones only, with some absent. The sample consists of 77,000 or so clones, around 87% of them appearing once. CDR1 SEHNR and CDR2 FQNEAQ come from the germline V gene (reference sequence). The CDR3 extends over 15 amino acids. V shed 3 bases and J shed 6 bases, with 14 bases lying between them. The receptor was isolated from an adult who received the AZD1222 COVID-19 vaccine. The chain is built from TRBV7-9 and TRBJ1-4, with D hard to call. Material: peripheral blood, obtained 28 days after the second AZD1222 dose. CDR3 sequence (DNA): TGTGCCAGCAGCTTGACCGGGTTCGTCGATGAAAAACTGTTTTTT. It codes for CASSLTGFVDEKLFF.